This T cell receptor beta chain was sequenced in a study of blood T cell repertoires in COVID-19. Study in general: COVID-19 samples from acute and convalescent phases originated in the United States, Italy and Spain. The cDNA or gDNA used as material had been derived from T cells, B-cell-depleted T cells, or PBMCs.

In the original analysis: The assay estimated nucleated cells by amplifying reference gene primers. Sequencing used immunoSEQ multiplex PCR; TCRdb keeps in-frame clones, though not all of them. V and J calls and clone size are those listed in that table; D and trimming were worked out from the DNA. This repertoire shows around 94,000 clones, around four fifths found once; its top ten account for less than 10%. This clone was counted only a few times. The germline CDR1 and CDR2 sequences are LGHDT and YNNKEL (reference sequence). The CDR3 consists of 16 residues. V was pared by 4 bases and J by 1 base, with 13 bases between.

The source of this sequence is a man aged 35-49 years with active or convalescent COVID-19. The rearrangement joins TRBV3-1 (or the pseudogene TRBV3-2) to TRBJ2-2, with a possible D match to TRBD2 (5 bases). Sequences were obtained from peripheral blood. CDR3 in DNA: TGTGCCAGCAGCCCCCGACGGGGAGTGAACACCGGGGAGCTGTTTTTT. It yields the protein CASSPRRGVNTGELFF.